This entry lists 31 T cell receptor beta chains sequenced from one sample in a study of T-cell reconstitution after alpha-beta-depleted transplantation in children. Unique molecular identifiers were incorporated into the prepared TCRbeta library. TCRdb redid the calling of the PCR reads with MiXCR, one entry per CDR3 protein. Altogether tens of thousands of distinct CDR3 sequences are present, roughly a sixth being singletons, with the ten largest covering around 19%. Sequencing was performed on PBMCs, mostly from graft donor cells, taken 180 days after TCRalphabeta/CD19-depleted stem cell transplant. The receptor set was obtained from a male patient under 10 years old who had a stem cell transplant for acute lymphoblastic leukemia, so the T cells may come from the graft donor.

The chain is built from TRBV20-1 and TRBJ1-1; 7 positions agree with TRBD1. V shed 5 bases, J shed 3 bases, and the junction held 9 bases outside the gene matches. CDR3 length: 14 residues. In germline, CDR1 is DFQATT, CDR2 SNEGSKA (reference sequence). The CDR3 loop is CSAPRQGGYTEAFF. The CDR3 DNA reads as TGCAGTGCTCCTCGACAGGGAGGCTACACTGAAGCTTTCTTT.

This chain joins TRBV5-1 and TRBJ1-2; no definite D call. Between the trimmed V and J ends, which lost 7 bases and 0 bases, there was a span of 10 bases. The CDR3 has 13 residues. CDR1 is SGHRS, CDR2 YFSETQ, per germline. CDR3 loop: CASSPRPNYGYTF. DNA for the CDR3: TGCGCCAGCTCTCCCAGGCCTAACTATGGCTACACCTTC.

This clonotype has a handful of counts. This chain connects TRBV20-1 to TRBJ1-5, with no clear D. The V and J ends lost 8 bases and 5 bases respectively, with 13 bases between them. The germline V gene has CDR1 DFQATT and CDR2 SNEGSKA (reference sequence). The length of the CDR3 is 12 residues. CDR3 bases: TGCAGTTCAGGCGAGGTGGATCAGCCCCAGCATTTT. Translating it yields CSSGEVDQPQHF.

The V and J genes are TRBV6-5 and TRBJ1-5; 7 nucleotides match TRBD1. This CDR3 is 17 amino acids long. Germline CDR1 reads MNHEY; CDR2 reads SVGAGI. V lost 0 bases and J lost 4; bases outside the gene matches: 9. The CDR3, as DNA: TGTGCCAGCAGTTACTCCAGACCCACAGGGGAGAATCAGCCCCAGCATTTT. It translates to CASSYSRPTGENQPQHF.

This clonotype has a count of ten or more. V is TRBV28 and J is TRBJ2-3; D is uncertain. V was cut by 2 bases and J by 3 bases, with 9 bases left in between. CDR3 length equals 14 residues. The V gene's germline CDR1 is MDHEN and CDR2 SYDVKM. CDR3 coding DNA: TGTGCCAGCAGTTTAGGGCTTTGGACAGATACGCAGTATTTT. Translation gives CASSLGLWTDTQYF. The full variable domain, its missing parts supplied by reference TRBV28 and TRBJ2-3, is DVKVTQSSRYLVKRTGEKVFLECVQDMDHENMFWYRQDPGLGLRLIYFSYDVKMKEKGDIPEGYSVSREKKERFSLILESASTNQTSMYLCASSLGLWTDTQYFGPGTRLTVL.

The chain combines TRBV5-1 with TRBJ2-1; TRBD2 agrees at 7 bases. The trim removed 0 bases at V and 4 bases at J, leaving 4 bases unmatched. Germline V gene sequence: CDR1 SGHRS, CDR2 YFSETQ. The CDR3 is 15 residues long. For the CDR3, the DNA is TGCGCCAGCAGCTTGGGGGAGGGTGGGTACAATGAGCAGTTCTTC. This translates into CASSLGEGGYNEQFF.

This clonotype has only a few counts. V usage is TRBV6-2 or TRBV6-3 and J usage is TRBJ1-1, with no clear D. Germline CDR1 is MNHEY and CDR2 is SVGEGT. V was pared by 7 bases and J by 7 bases, with 22 bases between. The CDR3 spans 15 residues. CDR3 region: CASIKRATEIVEAFF. The CDR3 DNA follows: TGTGCCAGCATCAAAAGGGCGACGGAGATCGTTGAAGCTTTCTTT.

This clonotype showed up just a few times. This sequence joins TRBV12-3 or TRBV12-4 and TRBJ2-7; D uncertain. Trimming cost V 2 bases and J 7 bases, with 12 bases left between them. The CDR3 loop spans 13 amino acids. DNA for the CDR3: TGTGCCAGCAGTTTAAAGGCAGGAACGGAGCAGTACTTC. Translated, it gives CASSLKAGTEQYF.

The rearrangement links TRBV6-5 to TRBJ1-5, with D possibly being TRBD1 (6 bases). The germline V and J ends were trimmed by 5 bases and 2 bases, with 10 bases remaining between them. The CDR3 is made up of 14 amino acids. CDR1 and CDR2 from the germline V gene are MNHEY and SVGAGI. Here the CDR3 reads CASSLDRRNQPQHF. The DNA of the CDR3 is TGTGCCAGCAGTCTCGACAGGCGCAATCAGCCCCAGCATTTT.

The CDR3 nucleotides read TGTGCCAGCAGCTACTTAGCGGGGGGGCACACAGATACGCAGTATTTT. Protein product: CASSYLAGGHTDTQYF. The chain uses TRBV7-6 and TRBJ2-3, with TRBD2 matching over 11 bases. Germline V gene data show CDR1 as SGHVS and CDR2 as FNYEAQ. V lost 4 bases, J lost 2 bases, and 5 bases stayed unmatched. This CDR3 comprises 16 residues. Drawing the rest from reference TRBV7-6 and TRBJ2-3, the complete variable domain is GAGVSQSPRYKVTKRGQDVALRCDPISGHVSLYWYRQALGQGPEFLTYFNYEAQQDKSGLPNDRFSAERPEGSISTLTIQRTEQRDSAMYRCASSYLAGGHTDTQYFGPGTRLTVL.

The chain links TRBV29-1 to TRBJ2-2, with D uncertain. The V end lost 0 bases, the J end lost 6 bases, and 8 bases lay between the germline ends. Germline CDR1 reads SQVTM; CDR2 reads ANQGSEA. The CDR3 covers 13 residues. In DNA, the CDR3 is TGCAGCGTTGAAGATGGGCCCCCCGGGGAGCTGTTTTTT. Protein: CSVEDGPPGELFF.

V is TRBV27 and J is TRBJ1-1; TRBD1 might be the D (6 bases). The CDR3 has 17 amino acids. The ends were cut back, 0 bases at V and 4 bases at J, with 18 bases in the middle. Germline assignment: CDR1 MNHEY and CDR2 SMNVEV (reference sequence). CDR3 coding DNA: TGTGCCAGCAGTTTATCCGGGGGGGCCGCTTATGTCACTGAAGCTTTCTTT. Encoded protein: CASSLSGGAAYVTEAFF.

The genes are TRBV12-3 or TRBV12-4 and TRBJ2-3, with 7 bases lining up with TRBD2. With V trimmed by 7 bases and J by 0 bases, 7 bases remained unmatched. This CDR3 has 15 residues. CDR3 protein: CASTFTGGSTDTQYF. CDR3 sequence (DNA): TGTGCCAGCACCTTTACCGGGGGGAGCACAGATACGCAGTATTTT.

This clonotype was seen more than once but under ten times. This chain links TRBV20-1 with TRBJ2-2; maybe TRBD2 (6 bases). Trimming removed 6 bases from V and 5 bases from J, with 16 bases in between. The CDR3 covers 14 residues. CDR1 and CDR2 from the germline V gene are DFQATT and SNEGSKA (reference sequence). The CDR3 loop reads CSANGGHRTGELFF. In DNA form, the CDR3 reads TGCAGTGCCAACGGAGGGCATCGGACCGGGGAGCTGTTTTTT.

J is TRBJ2-3 and V is TRBV5-5; D possibly corresponds to TRBD2 (6 bases). The CDR3 is made up of 18 amino acids. V shed 0 bases and J shed 4 bases, with 21 bases lying between them. Germline values: CDR1 SGHKS, CDR2 YYEKEE (reference sequence). This chain's CDR3 is CASSLAGGLAAVSDTQYF. Here the CDR3 DNA reads TGTGCCAGCAGCTTGGCCGGAGGGCTGGCGGCCGTCTCAGATACGCAGTATTTT.

This clonotype turned up a few times. The J gene is TRBJ2-5, the V gene TRBV5-1; D possibly corresponds to TRBD1 (5 bases). CDR3 size: 14 residues. Trimming shortened V by 3 bases and J by 2 bases, and 11 bases separated the two germline ends. Germline values: CDR1 SGHRS, CDR2 YFSETQ. The chain's CDR3 is CASSSGSGQETQYF. The CDR3 DNA reads TGCGCCAGCAGCTCAGGTTCAGGGCAAGAGACCCAGTACTTC.

The table lists this clonotype with a few counts. The chain recombines TRBV7-9 with TRBJ2-1; D perhaps matches TRBD1 (6 bases). V dropped 1 base and J dropped 5 bases, with 12 bases sitting between them. Per the germline V gene, CDR1 is SEHNR and CDR2 is FQNEAQ (reference sequence). The CDR3 has 15 residues. In DNA, the CDR3 is TGTGCCAGCAGCTTAGGGTGGACAGCTAACAATGAGCAGTTCTTC. Protein sequence: CASSLGWTANNEQFF.

This clonotype was counted only a few times. The V and J genes are TRBV7-2 and TRBJ1-4; 7 nucleotides align to TRBD1. The germline gives CDR1 SGHTA, CDR2 FQGNSA. Trimming at V came to 5 bases and at J to 4 bases, leaving 7 bases not matched to a gene. This CDR3 is 15 amino acids long. CDR3 sequence (DNA): TGTGCCAGCAGCCTACGGGACAGCTTTAATGAAAAACTGTTTTTT. Its translation is CASSLRDSFNEKLFF.

This rearrangement joins TRBV27 to TRBJ1-1, with TRBD1 as a possible D gene (6 bases). This CDR3 is built from 13 residues. V was pared by 6 bases and J by 1 base, with 9 bases between. Germline V gene sequence: CDR1 MNHEY, CDR2 SMNVEV (reference sequence). The DNA for the CDR3 is TGTGCCAGCAGGCGGGGACAGAACACTGAAGCTTTCTTT. This translates into CASRRGQNTEAFF.

This clonotype was found a few times. The chain has TRBV20-1 and TRBJ2-5; D gene unclear. The germline CDR1 and CDR2 sequences are DFQATT and SNEGSKA (reference sequence). V lost 3 bases, J lost 6 bases, and 17 bases lay in between. The CDR3 has 14 amino acids. The CDR3, as DNA: TGCAGTGCTAGGGCGGCCTACTTAAGCCAGACCCAGTACTTC. Translated: CSARAAYLSQTQYF.

A few counts support this clonotype. The chain is built from TRBV29-1 and TRBJ2-6; D remains ambiguous. The CDR3 consists of 13 residues. V was trimmed by 2 bases and J by 0 bases, leaving 2 bases between them. CDR1 and CDR2 from the germline V gene are SQVTM and ANQGSEA. The CDR3 is CSVENSGANVLTF. CDR3 bases: TGCAGCGTTGAAAACTCTGGGGCCAACGTCCTGACTTTC.

This clonotype was seen only a few times. This rearrangement joins TRBV3-1 to TRBJ2-1; D remains unclear. Trimming removed 0 bases at V and 4 bases at J, with 7 bases between. Germline V CDR1 and CDR2: LGHDT, YNNKEL (reference sequence). The CDR3 is 14 residues long. As DNA, the CDR3 is TGTGCCAGCAGCCAAGAACCGCGGTACAATGAGCAGTTCTTC. Protein: CASSQEPRYNEQFF.

The chain carries TRBV12-3 or TRBV12-4 and TRBJ2-7, with TRBD1 identical over 8 bases. J gave up 6 bases and V 5 bases, and 9 bases lay outside the gene matches. This CDR3 is built from 14 residues. CDR3 region: CASSPRTGTGEQYF. The CDR3 bases are TGTGCCAGCAGTCCCCGGACAGGGACAGGCGAGCAGTACTTC.

The CDR3 DNA sequence: TGTGCCAGCAGTTCTTCAGGAGATACGCAGTATTTT. As protein: CASSSSGDTQYF. This rearrangement joins TRBV27 to TRBJ2-3, with no clear D. V was pared by 4 bases and J by 5 bases, with 7 bases between. Germline CDR1 and CDR2: MNHEY and SMNVEV (reference sequence). The CDR3 has 12 residues.

This clonotype was detected a few times. The chain joins TRBV27 to TRBJ2-2, with 8 nucleotides matching TRBD1. CDR1 is MNHEY, CDR2 SMNVEV, per germline (reference sequence). The V segment lost 2 bases and the J segment 6 bases; nucleotides outside the gene matches: 2. The length of the CDR3 is 14 residues. CDR3 DNA: TGTGCCAGCAGTTTACAGGGGGCGTCCGGGGAGCTGTTTTTT. Translated, it gives CASSLQGASGELFF.

This clonotype showed up just a few times. The chain has TRBV19 and TRBJ2-1; 9 bases are a match to TRBD1. After removal of 3 bases from V and 14 bases from J, the junction contained 11 bases not matched to a gene. This CDR3 has 14 residues. Germline V CDR1 and CDR2: LNHDA, SQIVND (reference sequence). This CDR3 reads CASSIRDREVIKFF. The CDR3 DNA reads TGTGCCAGTAGTATCCGGGACAGGGAGGTAATAAAGTTCTTC.

The table lists this clonotype with many counts. V is TRBV12-3 or TRBV12-4 and J is TRBJ1-1; D not resolved. The CDR3 has 15 amino acids. With 5 bases removed from V and 0 bases from J, the gap between germline ends came to 13 bases. CDR3 sequence: CASSPRPAVNTEAFF. The CDR3 DNA is TGTGCCAGCAGTCCCCGCCCGGCAGTGAACACTGAAGCTTTCTTT.

This clonotype was seen a handful of times. V gene TRBV20-1 combines with J gene TRBJ2-1, with 8 positions matching TRBD1. CDR3 size: 13 residues. J lost 6 bases, V lost 3 bases, and 4 bases had no gene match. Germline V lookup: CDR1 DFQATT, CDR2 SNEGSKA (reference sequence). DNA of the CDR3: TGCAGTGCTAGGGACAGGGCCGGCAATGAGCAGTTCTTC. It specifies CSARDRAGNEQFF.

This clonotype was seen a few times. V usage is TRBV4-1 and J usage is TRBJ1-5; D is ambiguous. V lost 3 bases, J lost 5 bases, and 26 bases lay in between. CDR1 and CDR2 from the germline V gene are MGHRA and YSYEKL. The CDR3 spans 19 residues. The CDR3 region has the DNA TGCGCCAGCAGCCATGGAGGACCCACTGGGGTCGTTGTCGATCAGCCCCAGCATTTT. Encoded protein: CASSHGGPTGVVVDQPQHF.

The V gene is TRBV3-1, the J gene TRBJ2-7; TRBD1 matches at 9 bases. CDR1 LGHDT and CDR2 YNNKEL come from the germline V gene (reference sequence). With 4 bases clipped from V and 0 bases from J, the junction kept 7 bases outside the gene matches. CDR3 length: 16 amino acids. This CDR3 reads CASSLSGTGPSYEQYF. The CDR3 bases are TGTGCCAGCAGCCTCTCAGGGACAGGGCCCTCCTACGAGCAGTACTTC.

The chain recombines TRBV5-1 with TRBJ1-5, with a possible D match to TRBD1 (5 bases). Trimming stripped 0 bases from V and 5 bases from J, with 9 bases between. CDR1 SGHRS and CDR2 YFSETQ come from the germline V gene. This CDR3 has 14 residues. The CDR3 DNA reads TGCGCCAGCAGCTTGGCGGGGGTAGATCAGCCCCAGCATTTT. Translated, it gives CASSLAGVDQPQHF. Using reference TRBV5-1 and TRBJ1-5 for the parts outside the CDR3, the full variable domain is KAGVTQTPRYLIKTRGQQVTLSCSPISGHRSVSWYQQTPGQGLQFLFEYFSETQRNKGNFPGRFSGRQFSNSRSEMNVSTLELGDSALYLCASSLAGVDQPQHFGDGTRLSIL.